The TCR beta chain under discussion was sequenced for a study of blood T cells in healthy people across ages. A J-beta primer mix and a sample-barcoded 5' primer were used in a second PCR of roughly 6 to 12 cycles. The template-switch adaptor, which had 12 random nucleotides, put a tag on each cDNA molecule. CDR3-containing paired-end reads numbering at least 2.5 million came from each sample. TCRdb independently ran MiXCR on the 5' RACE reads; one entry per CDR3 protein. Of about a million distinct CDR3 sequences listed, around 46% are singletons. Study-level points and caveats: Both higher diversity and more naive CD4+ cells marked long-lived donors when set against aged donors. Strong correlation was found linking TCR beta diversity to naive T cell percentage.

Germline CDR1 MNHEY, CDR2 SMNVEV (reference sequence). The CDR3 runs 14 residues. This clonotype was recorded only once. Its antigen is not known. This receptor was identified in a man aged 25 to 40 in good health. The sequenced sample consisted of blood. The V gene is TRBV27, the J gene TRBJ2-5; tentatively, D is TRBD2 (6 bases). With the DNA end fitting TRBJ2-7 better, the J assignment may be wrong. CDR3 region: CASSLTAGTYEQYF. Written as DNA, the CDR3 is TGTGCCAGCAGCTTAACGGCGGGGACCTACGAGCAGTACTTC.